What follows is one T cell receptor (beta chain) and its context. Its antigen is not yet known. The record has no base qualities; no much larger clone is one base away. This sample stems from a study of blood T cell repertoires in COVID-19 (dated by TCRdb to the early 2020s). As for the study more broadly: Samples from collaborators originated in the United States, Italy and Spain and spanned both the acute and convalescent phases of COVID-19. Subjects who had been exposed to COVID-19, were actively infected with it, or had recovered from it provided the deeply sampled blood TCRbeta repertoires that made up the dataset. Samples came from the ongoing ImmuneRACE study (first 160 participants) plus 1,254 subjects from 6 global collaborators. The material from the prospective study consisted of cDNA or gDNA derived from T cells, B-cell-depleted T cells, or PBMCs. The sample metadata nearly always contained a de-identified subject ID, COVID-19 status, age in years and sex. The repertoires were released in a freely available public database intended as a resource for research on the immune response to SARS-CoV-2. HLA class I and class II types, where available, came from metadata supplied by the sample provider rather than from assay-based typing. Here is what the overall study found, with its caveats: How much clinical and demographic metadata was included differed by source and by participant, and the metadata was provided uncurated.

The immunoSEQ Assay, a bias-controlled multiplex PCR, was used to amplify TCRbeta CDR3 regions from genomic DNA. The published analysis was carried out like this. Within the assay, amplification of reference gene primers was used to estimate how many nucleated cells each sample contained. To quantify the absolute abundance of each unique TCRbeta CDR3 rearrangement, sequence reads were collapsed and filtered. Productive Simpson clonality was computed per sample as the square root of Simpson's diversity index over productive rearrangements. The clones in this table, taken by TCRdb from immuneACCESS, are in-frame only. Not every clone is retained; where verified, under half of the shortfall comes from an unresolved V gene, and the cause of the rest is unknown. Clonal size and the V and J genes are those of that table, whereas D and trimming came from the DNA. The sample table holds roughly 300,000 clones, of which approximately 90% were seen once. The top ten hold approximately 5.3% of the sample.

Participants in the prospective study were aged about 18 to 95 years, lived in 20 to 25 United States geographic areas, and enrolled through a virtual design. To assign participants to cohorts, the prospective study relied on clinical history that participants themselves reported in a screening survey and a study questionnaire. ImmuneRACE Cohort 3 recovered participants were defined by two consecutive negative NP/OP PCR tests, healthcare professional clearance, or symptom resolution. In the prospective study, mobile phlebotomists collected whole blood, serum and a nasopharyngeal or oropharyngeal swab from each participant. Additional blood draws and questionnaires over an approximately 2-month period could optionally be provided by prospective study participants. Blood samples from the prospective study were shipped frozen or at room temperature prior to DNA extraction. This TCR was recovered from a woman aged 25 to 39 who had recovered from COVID-19. Sequencing input: PBMCs or T cells enriched from blood (not recorded which).

The bases are TGTGCCAGCAGCGTAGACACCGCCCGAACCCTCTATGGCTACACCTTC. Its amino acids are CASSVDTARTLYGYTF. The chain is assembled from TRBV9 and TRBJ1-2; the D gene lacks a confident call. CDR1 SGDLS and CDR2 YYNGEE are derived from the germline V gene. At the junction V is shortened by 0 bases and J by 4 bases, with 16 bases in between. The CDR3, cysteine through phenylalanine, is 16 amino acids long. Only the CDR3 region is kept as DNA, spanning 48 bases read in frame from base 1.